This TCR beta chain was identified during a study of response to subunit inactivated influenza vaccine. Overall study results and limits: There was a suggestion from the authors that each seasonal influenza vaccination recruits few new T cells.

The CDR3 spans 15 residues. V lost 5 bases and J lost 4, with 15 bases in between. This clonotype was seen a few times. As yet, its antigen is unknown. MiXCR, run by TCRdb on the RT-PCR reads, gives a single entry per CDR3 protein. The sample records fewer than 600,000 distinct CDR3 sequences, roughly 7.9% being singletons. Sequenced here: PBMCs from blood, sampled 23 months after vaccination. The receptor's source is a man between 50 and 70 years old who received an inactivated influenza vaccine. This sequence joins TRBV12-3 or TRBV12-4 and TRBJ1-5; D uncertain. Written as DNA, the CDR3 is TGTGCCAGCAGTACGACTCCGGGCGGGAATCAGCCCCAGCATTTT. Translation: CASSTTPGGNQPQHF.